A single sample is the source of the 8 T cell receptor beta chains below, sequenced in a study of blood T cell repertoires in COVID-19. Assay used: immunoSEQ multiplex PCR; TCRdb lists only in-frame clones, some missing. The table shows 390,000 or so clones, with 85% to 90% occurring only once. Material for sequencing was peripheral blood. Receptors were obtained from a man between 18 and 35 years old with active or convalescent COVID-19.

This clone was counted once. This rearrangement joins TRBV24-1 to TRBJ2-3; a weak D match, TRBD1 (6 bases). The CDR3 runs to 14 residues. V was shortened by 11 bases and J by 6 bases, with 20 bases between the two germline ends. Germline assignment: CDR1 KGHDR and CDR2 SFDVKD. The CDR3 region is CASRPGTPGDTQYF. CDR3 DNA sequence: TGTGCCAGCCGCCCCGGGACACCTGGGGATACGCAGTATTTT.

The CDR3 loop is CASSYSNINYGYTF. CDR3 in DNA: TGTGCCAGCAGTTACTCGAACATAAACTATGGCTACACCTTC. This chain links TRBV6-5 with TRBJ1-2; D gene ambiguous. Germline V CDR1 and CDR2: MNHEY, SVGAGI. V lost 0 bases, J lost 2 bases, and 7 bases lay in between. The CDR3 totals 14 residues.

The J gene is TRBJ2-6, the V gene TRBV7-2; 9 positions agree with TRBD1. Germline CDR1 SGHTA, CDR2 FQGNSA. The CDR3 consists of 18 residues. Losses at the gene ends were 1 base for V and 0 bases for J; bases not matched to a gene: 4. The CDR3 spells CASSLVGTGSSGANVLTF. The CDR3 nucleotides are TGTGCCAGCAGCTTAGTTGGGACAGGGAGCTCTGGGGCCAACGTCCTGACTTTC.

This clone was observed once. The V call is TRBV4-2, the J call TRBJ2-1, with 9 bases that match TRBD2. Unmatched junction bases numbered 3, after V lost 0 bases and J lost 6 bases. Germline V gene data show CDR1 as LGHNA and CDR2 as YNFKEQ. The CDR3 totals 15 residues. The DNA for the CDR3 is TGTGCCAGCAGCCAAGACCAGCGGGGGGTCAATGAGCAGTTCTTC. It is translated as CASSQDQRGVNEQFF.

This chain connects TRBV27 to TRBJ1-1; 7 positions match TRBD1. The CDR3 is 14 amino acids. Looked up from germline, CDR1 is MNHEY and CDR2 is SMNVEV (reference sequence). Losses at the gene ends were 5 bases for V and 4 bases for J; bases not matched to a gene: 7. The CDR3 nucleotides are TGTGCCAGCAGTATTGATCAGGGGGGCACTGAAGCTTTCTTT. This codes for CASSIDQGGTEAFF.

The chain is built from TRBV3-1 (or the pseudogene TRBV3-2) and TRBJ2-7; no definite D call. V shed 1 base and J shed 6 bases, with 4 bases lying between them. This CDR3 comprises 11 residues. Germline lookup yields CDR1 LGHDT and CDR2 YNNKEL (reference sequence). CDR3 sequence (DNA): TGTGCCAGCAGCCAAGTCAGCGAGCAGTACTTC. As protein: CASSQVSEQYF.

The rearrangement links TRBV19 to TRBJ2-7, with 10 bases matching TRBD2. In germline, CDR1 is LNHDA, CDR2 SQIVND (reference sequence). The CDR3 contains 14 residues. V lost 2 bases to trimming and J lost 3 bases; unmatched junction nucleotides: 1. The CDR3 DNA follows: TGTGCCAGTAGTATAACTAGCGGGGACTACGAGCAGTACTTC. Translating gives CASSITSGDYEQYF.

The V call is TRBV7-8, the J call TRBJ1-2, with 9 bases identical to TRBD1. The junction had 0 bases not matched to a gene; V was cut back by 3 bases and J by 4 bases. The CDR3 consists of 13 residues. Germline V gives CDR1 SGHVS, CDR2 FQNEAQ. CDR3 sequence (DNA): TGTGCCAGCAGCTTGGACAGGGGCTATGGCTACACCTTC. Protein product: CASSLDRGYGYTF. The full variable domain, completed using reference TRBV7-8 and TRBJ1-2, is GAGVSQSPRYKVAKRGQDVALRCDPISGHVSLFWYQQALGQGPEFLTYFQNEAQLDKSGLPSDRFFAERPEGSVSTLKIQRTQQEDSAVYLCASSLDRGYGYTFGSGTRLTVV.